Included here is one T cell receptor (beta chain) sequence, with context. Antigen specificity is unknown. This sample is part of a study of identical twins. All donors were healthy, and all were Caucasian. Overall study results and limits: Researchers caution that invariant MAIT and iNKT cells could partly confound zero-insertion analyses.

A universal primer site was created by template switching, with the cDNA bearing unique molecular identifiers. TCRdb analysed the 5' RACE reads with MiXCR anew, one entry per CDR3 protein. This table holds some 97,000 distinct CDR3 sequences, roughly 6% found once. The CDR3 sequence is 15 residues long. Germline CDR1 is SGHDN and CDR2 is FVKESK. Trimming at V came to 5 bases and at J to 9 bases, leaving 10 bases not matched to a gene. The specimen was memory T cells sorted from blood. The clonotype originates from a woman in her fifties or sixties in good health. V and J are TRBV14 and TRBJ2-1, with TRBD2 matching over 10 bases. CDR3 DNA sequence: TGTGCCAGCAGCTCCGGACTAGCGGTGGCGGGTGAGCAGTTCTTC. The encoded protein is CASSSGLAVAGEQFF.